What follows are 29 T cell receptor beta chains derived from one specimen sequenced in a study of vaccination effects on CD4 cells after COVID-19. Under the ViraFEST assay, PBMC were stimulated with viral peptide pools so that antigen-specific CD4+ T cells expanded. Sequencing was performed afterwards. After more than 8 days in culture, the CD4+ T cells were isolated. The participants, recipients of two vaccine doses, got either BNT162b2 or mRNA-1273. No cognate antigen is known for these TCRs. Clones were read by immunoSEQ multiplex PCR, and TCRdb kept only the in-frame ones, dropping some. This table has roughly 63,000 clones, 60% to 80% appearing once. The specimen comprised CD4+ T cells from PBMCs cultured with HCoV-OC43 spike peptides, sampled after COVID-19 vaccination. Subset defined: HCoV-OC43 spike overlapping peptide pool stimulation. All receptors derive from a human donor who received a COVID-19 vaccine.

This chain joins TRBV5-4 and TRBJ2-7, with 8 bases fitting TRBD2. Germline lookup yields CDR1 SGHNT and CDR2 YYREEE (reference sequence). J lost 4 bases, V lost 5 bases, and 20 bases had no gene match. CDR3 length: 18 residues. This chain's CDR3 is CASRSHGGALRPEYEQYV. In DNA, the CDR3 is TGTGCCAGCAGATCTCACGGGGGGGCCCTTAGGCCCGAGTACGAGCAGTACGTC.

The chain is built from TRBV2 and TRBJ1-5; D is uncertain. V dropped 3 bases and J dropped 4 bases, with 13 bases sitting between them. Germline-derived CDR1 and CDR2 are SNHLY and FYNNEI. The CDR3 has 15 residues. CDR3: CASSDRPGGNQPQHF. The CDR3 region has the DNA TGTGCCAGCAGTGACCGGCCAGGTGGAAATCAGCCCCAGCATTTT.

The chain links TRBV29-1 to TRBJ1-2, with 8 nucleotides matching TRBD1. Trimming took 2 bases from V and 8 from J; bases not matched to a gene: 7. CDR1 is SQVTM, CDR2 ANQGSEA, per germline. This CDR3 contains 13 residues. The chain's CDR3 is CSVEPGGGLGYTF. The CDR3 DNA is TGCAGCGTTGAACCAGGGGGCGGATTGGGCTACACCTTC.

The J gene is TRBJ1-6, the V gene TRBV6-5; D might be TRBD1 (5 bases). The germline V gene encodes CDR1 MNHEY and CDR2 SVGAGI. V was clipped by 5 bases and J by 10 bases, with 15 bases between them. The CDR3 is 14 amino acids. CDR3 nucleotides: TGTGCCAGCAGTCTTTCTACAGGTGTGTCACCCCTCCACTTT. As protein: CASSLSTGVSPLHF.

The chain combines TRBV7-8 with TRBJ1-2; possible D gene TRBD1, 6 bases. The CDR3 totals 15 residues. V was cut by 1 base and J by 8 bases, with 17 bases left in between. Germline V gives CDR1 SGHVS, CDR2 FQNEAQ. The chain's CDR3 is CASSLDLGASGGYTF. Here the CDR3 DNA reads TGTGCCAGCAGCTTAGATCTGGGGGCGTCGGGCGGCTACACCTTC. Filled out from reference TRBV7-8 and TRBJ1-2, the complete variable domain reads GAGVSQSPRYKVAKRGQDVALRCDPISGHVSLFWYQQALGQGPEFLTYFQNEAQLDKSGLPSDRFFAERPEGSVSTLKIQRTQQEDSAVYLCASSLDLGASGGYTFGSGTRLTVV.

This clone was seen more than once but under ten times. The CDR3 sequence: CASSGGGQGNYGYTF. The DNA of the CDR3 is TGTGCCAGCAGTGGCGGGGGGCAAGGGAACTATGGCTACACCTTC. The V call is TRBV28, the J call TRBJ1-2; a possible D gene is TRBD1 (6 bases). Germline V gene lookup returns CDR1 MDHEN and CDR2 SYDVKM. The V and J ends lost 5 bases and 2 bases respectively, with 15 bases between them. The CDR3 consists of 15 residues.

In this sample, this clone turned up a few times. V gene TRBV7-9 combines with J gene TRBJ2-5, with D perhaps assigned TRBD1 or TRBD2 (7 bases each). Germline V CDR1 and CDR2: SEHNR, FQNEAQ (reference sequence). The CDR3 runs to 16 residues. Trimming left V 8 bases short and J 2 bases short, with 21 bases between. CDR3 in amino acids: CASVPRGRGRQETQYF. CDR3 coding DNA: TGTGCCAGCGTCCCCAGAGGGAGGGGGCGACAAGAGACCCAGTACTTC.

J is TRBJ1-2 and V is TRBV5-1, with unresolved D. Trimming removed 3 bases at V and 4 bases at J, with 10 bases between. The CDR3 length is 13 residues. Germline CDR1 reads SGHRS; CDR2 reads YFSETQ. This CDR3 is CASSSEGSYGYTF. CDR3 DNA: TGCGCCAGCAGCTCCGAGGGCTCCTATGGCTACACCTTC.

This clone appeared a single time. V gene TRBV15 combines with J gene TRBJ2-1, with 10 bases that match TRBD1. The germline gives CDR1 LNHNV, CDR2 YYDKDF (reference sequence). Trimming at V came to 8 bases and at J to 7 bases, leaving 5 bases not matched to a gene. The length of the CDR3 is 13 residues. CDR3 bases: TGTGCCACCGGGACAGGGGATGTAAATGAGCAGTTCTTC. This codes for CATGTGDVNEQFF.

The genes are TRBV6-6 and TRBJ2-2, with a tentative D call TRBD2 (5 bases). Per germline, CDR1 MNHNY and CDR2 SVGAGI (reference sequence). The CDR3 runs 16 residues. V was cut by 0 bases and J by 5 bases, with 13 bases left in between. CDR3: CASSYSRTDITGELFF. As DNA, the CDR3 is TGTGCCAGCAGTTACTCCCGGACTGATATAACCGGGGAGCTGTTTTTT.

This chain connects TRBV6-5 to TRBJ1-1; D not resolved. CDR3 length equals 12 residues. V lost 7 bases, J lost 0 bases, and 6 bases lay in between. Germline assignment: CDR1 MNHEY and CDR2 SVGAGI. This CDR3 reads CASNHLNTEAFF. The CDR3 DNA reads TGTGCCAGCAATCACTTGAACACTGAAGCTTTCTTT.

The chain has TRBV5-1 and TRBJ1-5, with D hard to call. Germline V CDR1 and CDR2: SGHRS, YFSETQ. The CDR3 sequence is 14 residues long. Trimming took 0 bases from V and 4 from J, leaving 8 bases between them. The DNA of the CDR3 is TGCGCCAGCAGCTTGGTGGGTGGAAATCAGCCCCAGCATTTT. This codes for CASSLVGGNQPQHF.

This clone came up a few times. The CDR3 bases are TGTGCCAGCAGCTTAGCGTCTCCAACACCCACTGAAGCTTTCTTT. Translating gives CASSLASPTPTEAFF. This chain connects TRBV7-2 to TRBJ1-1, with D unresolved. The CDR3 contains 15 residues. CDR1 is SGHTA, CDR2 FQGNSA, per germline. The V and J ends lost 0 bases and 4 bases respectively, with 12 bases between them.

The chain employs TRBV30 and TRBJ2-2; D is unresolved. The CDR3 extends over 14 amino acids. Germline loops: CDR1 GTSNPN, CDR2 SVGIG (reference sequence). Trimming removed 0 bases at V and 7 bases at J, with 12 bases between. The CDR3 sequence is CAWSVILSGGELFF. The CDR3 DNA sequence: TGTGCCTGGAGTGTGATTTTGAGTGGCGGGGAGCTGTTTTTT.

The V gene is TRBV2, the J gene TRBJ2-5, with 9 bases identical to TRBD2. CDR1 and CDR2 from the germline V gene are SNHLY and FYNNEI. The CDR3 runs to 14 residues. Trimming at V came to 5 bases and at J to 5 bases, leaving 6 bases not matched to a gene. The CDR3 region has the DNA TGTGCCAGCAGTCTTAGCGGGGGCGGGGAGACCCAGTACTTC. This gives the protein CASSLSGGGETQYF.

CDR3 amino acids: CASKRGMGGNTIYF. The CDR3 nucleotides read TGTGCCAGCAAACGGGGGATGGGTGGAAACACCATATATTTT. V is TRBV6-5 and J is TRBJ1-3; weak D call: TRBD1 (5 bases). Germline V gene lookup returns CDR1 MNHEY and CDR2 SVGAGI. The CDR3 is 14 amino acids. Trimming shortened V by 7 bases and J by 3 bases, and 13 bases separated the two germline ends.

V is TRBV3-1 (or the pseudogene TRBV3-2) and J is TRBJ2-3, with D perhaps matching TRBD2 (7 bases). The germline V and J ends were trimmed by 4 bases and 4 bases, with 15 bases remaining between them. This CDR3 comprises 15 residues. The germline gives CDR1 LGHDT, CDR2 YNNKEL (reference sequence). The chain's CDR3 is CASSRRGPVADTQYF. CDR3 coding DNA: TGTGCCAGCAGCCGGCGGGGGCCAGTGGCAGATACGCAGTATTTT.

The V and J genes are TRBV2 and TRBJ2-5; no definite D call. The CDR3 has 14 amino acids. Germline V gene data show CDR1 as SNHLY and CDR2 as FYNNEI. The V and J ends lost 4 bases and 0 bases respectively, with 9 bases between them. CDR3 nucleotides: TGTGCCAGCAGTGTGAAGGAGTACCAAGAGACCCAGTACTTC. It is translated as CASSVKEYQETQYF.

In DNA form, the CDR3 reads TGCGCCAGCAGGCTCTGGAAAGGAACAGGCTCAGTTTTGGAGGCGGGATATGGCTACACCTTC. The encoded protein is CASRLWKGTGSVLEAGYGYTF. The chain joins TRBV5-1 to TRBJ1-2; tentative D call: TRBD1 (5 bases). Germline V gene data show CDR1 as SGHRS and CDR2 as YFSETQ. V was cut by 5 bases and J by 5 bases, with 37 bases left in between. The CDR3 is 21 residues long.

CDR3: CASSPGGLNTEAFF. CDR3 coding DNA: TGTGCCAGCTCACCTGGGGGTCTGAACACTGAAGCTTTCTTT. The genes are TRBV18 and TRBJ1-1; tentatively, D is TRBD1 (5 bases). Trimming left V 3 bases short and J 0 bases short, with 8 bases between. The germline gives CDR1 KGHSH, CDR2 LQKENI. The CDR3 is made up of 14 amino acids.

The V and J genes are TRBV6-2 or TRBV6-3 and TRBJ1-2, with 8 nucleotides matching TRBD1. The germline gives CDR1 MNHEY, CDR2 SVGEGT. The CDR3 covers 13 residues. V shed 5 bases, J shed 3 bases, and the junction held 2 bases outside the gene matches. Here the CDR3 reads CASSEDRDYGYTF. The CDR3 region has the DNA TGTGCCAGCAGTGAGGACAGGGACTATGGCTACACCTTC.

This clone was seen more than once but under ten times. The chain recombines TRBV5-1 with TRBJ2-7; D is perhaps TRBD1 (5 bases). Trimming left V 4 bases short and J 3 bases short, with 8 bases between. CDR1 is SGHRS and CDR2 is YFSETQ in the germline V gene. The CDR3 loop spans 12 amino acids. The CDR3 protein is CASSPTGYEQYV. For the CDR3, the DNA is TGCGCCAGCAGCCCCACAGGCTACGAGCAGTACGTC.

CDR3 protein: CASSLVDRSQETQYF. CDR3 sequence (DNA): TGTGCCAGCAGCTTGGTAGACAGGTCCCAAGAGACCCAGTACTTC. This rearrangement joins TRBV5-6 to TRBJ2-5; weak D call: TRBD1 (6 bases). Germline CDR1 reads SGHDT; CDR2 reads YYEEEE. There are 15 residues in the CDR3. V lost 0 bases and J lost 1, with 10 bases in between.

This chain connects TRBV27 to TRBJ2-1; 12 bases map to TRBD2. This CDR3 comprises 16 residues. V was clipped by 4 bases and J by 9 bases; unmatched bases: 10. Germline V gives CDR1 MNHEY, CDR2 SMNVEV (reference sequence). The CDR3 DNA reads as TGTGCCAGCAGTTCGCTAGCGGGGGGGCCTGTTGGTGAGCAGTTCTTC. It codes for CASSSLAGGPVGEQFF.

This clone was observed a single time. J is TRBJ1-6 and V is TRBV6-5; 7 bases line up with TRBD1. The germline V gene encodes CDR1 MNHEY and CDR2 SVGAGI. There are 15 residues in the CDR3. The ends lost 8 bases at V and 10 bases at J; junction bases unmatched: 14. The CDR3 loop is CASGRDSLLGSPLHF. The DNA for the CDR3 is TGTGCCAGCGGTCGGGACAGTCTTCTCGGGTCACCCCTCCACTTT.

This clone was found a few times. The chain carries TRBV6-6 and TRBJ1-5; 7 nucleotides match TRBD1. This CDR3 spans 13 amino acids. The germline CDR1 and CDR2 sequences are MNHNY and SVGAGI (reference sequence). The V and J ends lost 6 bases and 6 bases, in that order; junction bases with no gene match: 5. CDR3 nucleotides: TGTGCCAGCAGCAGACAGGGTTCTCAGCCCCAGCATTTT. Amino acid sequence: CASSRQGSQPQHF.

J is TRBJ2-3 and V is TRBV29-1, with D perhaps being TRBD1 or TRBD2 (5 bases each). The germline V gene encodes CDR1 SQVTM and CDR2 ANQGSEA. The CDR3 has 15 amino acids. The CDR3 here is CSMSRGPSVLDTQYF. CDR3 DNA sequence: TGCTCTATGTCCCGGGGACCCAGCGTCTTGGATACGCAGTATTTT.

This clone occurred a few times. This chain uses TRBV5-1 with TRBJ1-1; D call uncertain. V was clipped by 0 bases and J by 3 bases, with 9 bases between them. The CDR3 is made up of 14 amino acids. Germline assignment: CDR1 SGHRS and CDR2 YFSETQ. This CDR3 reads CASSLGGGYTEAFF. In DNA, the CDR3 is TGCGCCAGCAGCTTGGGTGGAGGATACACTGAAGCTTTCTTT. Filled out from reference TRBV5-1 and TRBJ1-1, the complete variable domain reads KAGVTQTPRYLIKTRGQQVTLSCSPISGHRSVSWYQQTPGQGLQFLFEYFSETQRNKGNFPGRFSGRQFSNSRSEMNVSTLELGDSALYLCASSLGGGYTEAFFGQGTRLTVV.

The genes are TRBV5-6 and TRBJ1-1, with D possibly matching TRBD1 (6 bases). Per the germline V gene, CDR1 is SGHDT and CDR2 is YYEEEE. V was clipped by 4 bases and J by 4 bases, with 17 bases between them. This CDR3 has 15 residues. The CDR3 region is CASSGGGQGSTEAFF. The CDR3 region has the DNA TGTGCCAGCAGCGGTGGGGGCCAGGGAAGCACTGAAGCTTTCTTT.